The text below deals with one T cell receptor (beta chain). The antigen it binds to is not known. The record has no base qualities; no much larger clone is one base away. V loses 2 bases, J loses 5 bases, and the germline ends lie 14 bases apart. Sequences SGHRS (CDR1) and YFSETQ (CDR2) are obtained from the germline V gene. The CDR3 starts with the cysteine, ends with the phenylalanine, and has 15 residues. This entry keeps only the CDR3 DNA: 45 bases, framed from base 1. This sample was taken from a study of T-cell reconstitution after alpha-beta-depleted transplantation in children (dated by TCRdb to about 2016). Background for the entire study: Using TCR repertoire profiling, the study quantitatively followed how T-cell immune reconstitution unfolded in children after TCRalphabeta/CD19-depleted allogeneic hematopoietic cell transplantation. General study outcomes and caveats: The high TCRbeta diversity at day 60 in some patients was ascribed to recipient T cells and intrathymic progenitors that had survived conditioning. Hyperexpanded clone frequencies declined over subsequent months; after one year, T-cell counts and TCRbeta diversity were mostly attributed to newly produced T cells. The apparently early recovery of alphabetaT-cell counts about two months after transplant reportedly depended on only several hundred rapidly expanded clones that came from non-depleted graft cells.

The protocol used for the library was PCR. The listed sequencing device is Illumina HiSeq 2500. To normalize quantification of the TCRbeta repertoire, the TCR libraries were built with molecular barcoding that relied on unique molecular identifiers. The public reads were run again by TCRdb, first through fastp at Q25 and then through MiXCR, and only productive beta chains were kept. One record per CDR3 amino acid sequence lists the most common genes and DNA. This sample has about 310,000 distinct CDR3 sequences in its table, and around 25% of those were observed once. The ten largest clonotypes hold about 10% of the sample. According to the study, the label for this sample's treatment or condition signals: allogeneic hematopoietic cell transplantation with graft depleted of TCRalphabeta T cells and CD19 B cells. Transplant recipients were children who received TCRalphabeta/CD19-depleted allogeneic hematopoietic cell grafts.

The origin of this receptor is a male patient younger than 18 who had a stem cell transplant for acute lymphoblastic leukemia, so the T cells may come from the graft donor. Sequenced here: PBMCs, mostly from graft donor cells, sampled 180 days after TCRalphabeta/CD19-depleted stem cell transplant. This receptor chain uses TRBV5-1 and TRBJ2-1; TRBD1 could be the D gene, as 5 bases match. The CDR3 region: CASSFRAARDNEQFF. The DNA reads TGCGCCAGCAGCTTCAGGGCCGCCCGTGACAATGAGCAGTTCTTC.